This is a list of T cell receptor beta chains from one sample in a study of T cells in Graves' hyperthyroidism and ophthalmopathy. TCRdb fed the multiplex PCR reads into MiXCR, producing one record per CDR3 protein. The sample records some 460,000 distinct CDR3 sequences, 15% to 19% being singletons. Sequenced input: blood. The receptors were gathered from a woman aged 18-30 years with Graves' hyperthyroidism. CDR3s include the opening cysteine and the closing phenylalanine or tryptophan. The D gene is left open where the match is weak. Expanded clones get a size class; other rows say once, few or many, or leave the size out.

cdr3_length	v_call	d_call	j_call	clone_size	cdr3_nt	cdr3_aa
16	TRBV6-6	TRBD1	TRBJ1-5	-	TGTGCCAGCAGTTACTCGGGACAGGGTGGGCGCCAGCCCCAGCATTTT	CASSYSGQGGRQPQHF
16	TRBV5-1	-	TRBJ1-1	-	TGCGCCAGCAGCCCGCAGGGAAATATTATGAACACTGAAGCTTTCTTT	CASSPQGNIMNTEAFF
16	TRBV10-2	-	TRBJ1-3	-	TGCGCCAGCAGTGCCCAAATCCCTTACTCTGGAAACACCATATATTTT	CASSAQIPYSGNTIYF
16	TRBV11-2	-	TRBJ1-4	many	TGTGCCAGCAGCTTAATGTCAGCGACGGGTAATGAAAAACTGTTTTTT	CASSLMSATGNEKLFF
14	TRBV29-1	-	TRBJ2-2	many	TGCAGCGTTGAAATGTCCATTAACACCGGGGAGCTGTTTTTT	CSVEMSINTGELFF
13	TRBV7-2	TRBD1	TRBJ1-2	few	TGTGCCAGCAGGCACGCAGGGGGCTCTGGCTACACCTTC	CASRHAGGSGYTF
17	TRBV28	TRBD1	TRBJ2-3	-	TGTGCCAGCAGTTTTCGGGCTGCAGGGGGCGGTACAGATACGCAGTATTTT	CASSFRAAGGGTDTQYF
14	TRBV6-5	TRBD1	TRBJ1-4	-	TGTGCCAGCAGTTCTACAGGGGTAATTGAAAAACTGTTTTTT	CASSSTGVIEKLFF
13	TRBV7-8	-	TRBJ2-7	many	TGTGCCAGCAGCTTAATGAAGGAACCCGAGCAGTACTTC	CASSLMKEPEQYF
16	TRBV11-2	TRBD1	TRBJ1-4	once	TGTGCCAGCAGCTCGCCCCGGGACAGGGGGCTGGAAAAACTGTTTTTT	CASSSPRDRGLEKLFF
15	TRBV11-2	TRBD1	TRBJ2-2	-	TGTGCCAGCAGCTTAGGGACAGGGGGCACCGGGGAGCTGTTTTTT	CASSLGTGGTGELFF
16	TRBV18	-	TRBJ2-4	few	TGTGCCAGCTCACCACCGGTCAGGAGCACCAAAAACATTCAGTACTTC	CASSPPVRSTKNIQYF
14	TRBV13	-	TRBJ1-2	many	TGTGCCAGCAGCTTAGGGGGGATAAACTATGGCTACACCTTC	CASSLGGINYGYTF
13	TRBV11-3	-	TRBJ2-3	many	TGTGCCAGCAGCTCCATAGAGTCCAATACGCAGTATTTT	CASSSIESNTQYF
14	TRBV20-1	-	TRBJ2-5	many	TGCAGTGCTAGAGACCTCAGGTTACAAGAGACCCAGTACTTC	CSARDLRLQETQYF
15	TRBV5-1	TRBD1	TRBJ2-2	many	TGCGCCAGCAGCTTCGGGACAGCGAACACCGGGGAGCTGTTTTTT	CASSFGTANTGELFF
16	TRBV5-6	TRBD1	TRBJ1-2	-	TGTGCCAGCACCCAATTGGGGGACAGGGATGACTATGGCTACACCTTC	CASTQLGDRDDYGYTF
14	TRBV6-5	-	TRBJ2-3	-	TGCGCCAGCAGTTACTCGGTCGGCACAGATACGCAGTATTTT	CASSYSVGTDTQYF
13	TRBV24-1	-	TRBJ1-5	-	TGTGCCACCAGTGAGACGGGGGATCAGCCCCAGCATTTT	CATSETGDQPQHF
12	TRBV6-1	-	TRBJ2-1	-	TGTGCCAGCAGTGATCTAGGGTATGAGCAGTTCTTC	CASSDLGYEQFF
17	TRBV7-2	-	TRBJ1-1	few	TGTGCCAGCAGCTTCACCGACGGGCGGCTAGGGAACACTGAAGCTTTCTTT	CASSFTDGRLGNTEAFF
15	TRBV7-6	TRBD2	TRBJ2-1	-	TGTGCCAGCAGCTTAAGTAGCGGGCCCCGGGGTGGTGCGTTCTTC	CASSLSSGPRGGAFF
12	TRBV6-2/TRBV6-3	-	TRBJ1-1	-	TGTGCCAGCAGTTATCCCAGGGGTGATGCTTTCTTT	CASSYPRGDAFF
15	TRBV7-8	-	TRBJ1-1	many	TGTGCCAGCAGAGTATTTACAGGCATGGATAGTGAAGCTTTCTTT	CASRVFTGMDSEAFF
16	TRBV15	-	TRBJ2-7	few	TGTGCCACCAGCAGAGATCGCGGCAGATTCTCCTACGAGCAGTACTTC	CATSRDRGRFSYEQYF
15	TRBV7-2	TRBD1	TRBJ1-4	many	TGTGCCAGCAGCCAAACCGGGACAGGGAGGGAAAAACTGTTTTTT	CASSQTGTGREKLFF
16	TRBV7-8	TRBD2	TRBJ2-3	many	TGTGCCAGCAGCTGGTGGGCGGGAGGCGCCACAGATACGCAGTATTTT	CASSWWAGGATDTQYF
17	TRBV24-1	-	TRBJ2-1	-	TGTGCCACCAGTGACACAAGAGGGGGGGCGAGGGTCAATGAGCAGTTCTTC	CATSDTRGGARVNEQFF
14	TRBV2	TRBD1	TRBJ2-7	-	TGTGCCAGCAGTGAACGGGACAGGGTCTACGAGCAGTACTTC	CASSERDRVYEQYF
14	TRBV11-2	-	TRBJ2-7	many	TGTGCCAGCAGCTTAGGGCGGATTAAATACGAGCAGTACTTC	CASSLGRIKYEQYF
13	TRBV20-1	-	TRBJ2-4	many	TGCAGTGCTGATGCGGTAGCCAAAAACATTCAGTACTTC	CSADAVAKNIQYF
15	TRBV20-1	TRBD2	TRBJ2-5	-	TGCAGTGCTAGGAGACCAGCGGGGGGGCAAGAGACCCAGTACTTC	CSARRPAGGQETQYF
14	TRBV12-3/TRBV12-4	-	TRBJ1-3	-	TGTGCCAGCAGACAGGATGTCTCTGGAAACACCATATATTTT	CASRQDVSGNTIYF
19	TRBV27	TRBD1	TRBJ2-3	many	TGTGCCAGCAGCTCCCTCCGGACAGGGGTTGTCGGAGTCACAGATACGCAGTATTTT	CASSSLRTGVVGVTDTQYF
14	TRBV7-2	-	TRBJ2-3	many	TGTGCCAGCAGCTTATGGGCTAGCACAGATACGCAGTATTTT	CASSLWASTDTQYF
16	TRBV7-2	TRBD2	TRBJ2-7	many	TGTGCCAGCAGCTTAGGACTAGCGGGGGCCTCCTACGAGCAGTACTTC	CASSLGLAGASYEQYF
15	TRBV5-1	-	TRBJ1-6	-	TGCGCCAGCAGCTTAGCAGGGCTGTATAATTCACCCCTCCACTTT	CASSLAGLYNSPLHF
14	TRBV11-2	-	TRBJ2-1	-	TGTGCCAGCAGCCTACGCAGGGCCCTTAATGAGCAGTTCTTC	CASSLRRALNEQFF
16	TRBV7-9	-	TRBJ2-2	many	TGTGCCAGCAGACACACTCCCGCGGGGAACACCGGGGAGCTGTTTTTT	CASRHTPAGNTGELFF
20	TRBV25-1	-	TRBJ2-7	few	TGTGCCAGCAGTGAAAACCGGCAACACCCCGTCGTAATGGGAGCCTACGAGCAGTACTTC	CASSENRQHPVVMGAYEQYF
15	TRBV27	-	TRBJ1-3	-	TGTGCCAGCAGTTTATCGAATCCTCCCGTGGACACCATATATTTT	CASSLSNPPVDTIYF
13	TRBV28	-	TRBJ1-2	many	TGTGCCAGCAAGTTACCTGGGAAGTATGGCTACACCTTC	CASKLPGKYGYTF
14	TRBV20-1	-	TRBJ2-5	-	TGCAGTGCTAGATATCGGGATTGGGAAGAGACCCAGTACTTC	CSARYRDWEETQYF
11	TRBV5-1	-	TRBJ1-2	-	TGCGCCAGCAAGGCGGAAGAAGGCTACACCTTC	CASKAEEGYTF